The clone carrying this T cell receptor (beta chain) was picked up many times. What it binds is not known. Conversion of TCR transcripts into cDNA relied on 5'RACE template switching, which added a universal primer site and UMIs. TCRdb processed the 5' RACE reads anew with MiXCR; each CDR3 protein has one entry. The sample comprises around 110,000 distinct CDR3 sequences, 7.5% to 9.5% of which are singletons, and approximately 24% rests with the top ten. The sample is drawn from a study of T cells after yellow fever vaccination. Broader study findings: Abundant contaminating clonotypes from the bulk population could appear in FACS-sorted repertoires.

Material: CD8+ T cells sorted from PBMCs, obtained 45 days after the yellow fever booster vaccination. The origin of this receptor is a young man who received the YFV17D yellow fever vaccine.

The CDR3: CASSLAAPVNTEAFF. The CDR3 DNA reads as TGTGCCAGCAGCTTGGCGGCTCCCGTGAACACTGAAGCTTTCTTT. This chain links TRBV5-6 with TRBJ1-1; unclear D gene. CDR1 is SGHDT and CDR2 is YYEEEE in the germline V gene. The CDR3 totals 15 residues. Trimming removed 0 bases from V and 0 bases from J, with 9 bases in between. The full variable domain, its missing parts supplied by reference TRBV5-6 and TRBJ1-1, is DAGVTQSPTHLIKTRGQQVTLRCSPKSGHDTVSWYQQALGQGPQFIFQYYEEEERQRGNFPDRFSGHQFPNYSSELNVNALLLGDSALYLCASSLAAPVNTEAFFGQGTRLTVV.